The rows below give T cell receptor beta chains drawn from one sample of a study of regulatory T cells in long-lasting Graves disease. A single record per CDR3 protein comes from TCRdb applying MiXCR to the multiplex PCR reads. The table records more than 400,000 distinct CDR3 sequences, approximately 16% of them present only once. These data are also associated with another study on T cells in Graves' hyperthyroidism and ophthalmopathy.

Sequencing used peripheral blood mononuclear cells (PBMCs), obtained at new diagnosis, from a patient treated with antithyroid drugs. These receptors were obtained from a woman in her 30s with Graves disease. The conserved cysteine and the conserved F or W are not part of the CDR3 here.

V	J	CDR3
TRBV20-1	TRBJ2-7	SAKTSGMYEQY
TRBV6-9	TRBJ2-7	ASSYSAVLSYEQY
TRBV3-1	TRBJ2-7	ASSPRLATTYEQY
TRBV7-8	TRBJ2-7	ASSLARSGVYEPY
TRBV5-4	TRBJ2-5	ASSLGGRAVQETQY
TRBV13	TRBJ2-7	ASSSSRTSESYEQY
TRBV4-2	TRBJ2-2	ASSQLGQTNTGELF
TRBV3-1	TRBJ1-1	ASSQGDQGTAF
TRBV4-1	TRBJ2-6	ASSQGGGGIAGANVLT
TRBV11-2	TRBJ2-7	ASSHLDRITYEQY
TRBV28	TRBJ2-7	ASSPPGAGQGSYEQY
TRBV19	TRBJ2-3	ASRRGGAQKSTQY
TRBV28	TRBJ2-5	ASSLWGGQAAGQTETQY
TRBV9	TRBJ1-2	ASSVGVGQGFSGYT
TRBV7-2	TRBJ2-7	ASSYGDLQSSYEQY
TRBV6-1	TRBJ1-2	ASSPGRDSFGYGYT
TRBV28	TRBJ2-3	ASSSTPGGVGTDTQY
TRBV12-3/TRBV12-4	TRBJ2-3	ASLEEGRTDTQY
TRBV5-6	TRBJ2-7	ASSKGQLSYEQY
TRBV12-3/TRBV12-4	TRBJ2-7	ASSSQGVPNYEQY
TRBV7-9	TRBJ1-2	ASSSNFNYGYT
TRBV29-1	TRBJ2-7	SVVVVSYEQY
TRBV2	TRBJ1-3	ASRDSDSGNTIY
TRBV18	TRBJ2-1	ASSSDNYNEQF
TRBV15	TRBJ2-7	ATSKVAAPQYEQY
TRBV20-1	TRBJ2-1	SAAGTSDNEQF
TRBV29-1	TRBJ2-3	SAPLGLTSTDTQY
TRBV20-1	TRBJ2-7	SATQLQLAGGYEQY
TRBV7-9	TRBJ2-1	ASSLVGGGQRRNEQF
TRBV7-2	TRBJ2-3	ASSLVGGTQY
TRBV20-1	TRBJ2-1	SARDSGGRANEQF
TRBV5-1	TRBJ2-7	ASSQINVYDEQY
TRBV15	TRBJ2-7	ATSRDEVSGIYEQY
TRBV3-1	TRBJ2-1	ASRTSGRGSEQF
TRBV28	TRBJ2-3	ASSGIGSGGTDTQY
TRBV3-1	TRBJ2-7	ASSQGRVFYEQY
TRBV29-1	TRBJ2-3	SVDEWGRSTDTQY
TRBV29-1	TRBJ2-7	SVETGTSYEQY
TRBV5-1	TRBJ2-7	ASTDTMDYEQY
TRBV20-1	TRBJ2-5	SASPTSDGTQY
TRBV19	TRBJ2-3	ASRTGGDTQY
TRBV11-2	TRBJ1-2	ASSSGQNYGYT
TRBV4-1	TRBJ2-1	ASGRLAGGIYNEQF